The T cell receptor (beta chain) under discussion was sequenced for a study of CD8+ T cells in alopecia areata. Study context: Percent affected scalp area, the SALT score, rated treated patients' severity. General study findings and limits: Just one nonresponder means the tie between baseline CD8+ expansion and response stays uncertain.

There are a few counts of this clone. Antigen unknown. In each case, RNA was isolated and then reverse transcribed into cDNA as the sequencing template. Assay: immunoSEQ multiplex PCR; the TCRdb copy retains only in-frame clones and omits some. Of approximately 160,000 clones listed, 50% to 65% are singletons. The CDR3 is 12 amino acids. Germline V gene data show CDR1 as MNHEY and CDR2 as SMNVEV (reference sequence). V shed 2 bases and J shed 7 bases, with 7 bases lying between them. Described treatment: oral pan-JAK inhibitor, 5-10 mg twice daily. Those with alopecia areata gave lesional scalp punch biopsies and peripheral blood.

The chain is built from TRBV27 and TRBJ2-3; D ambiguous. The TCR was taken from a human donor with alopecia areata. The sequences come from CD4+ T cells sorted from blood, collected at week 24, from a patient treated with tofacitinib. The CDR3 loop is CASSLLGYTQYF. The CDR3 DNA reads as TGTGCCAGCAGTTTACTCGGGTATACGCAGTATTTT.